This T cell receptor (beta chain) derives from a study of graft-versus-host responses after intestinal transplantation. Across the study: All recipients were transplanted with multivisceral, liver-intestinal, or isolated intestinal grafts. After anti-thymocyte globulin induction, recipients took tacrolimus and steroids for three to four years. General study findings and limits: Allografts of one patient group, those with graft-donor T cell macrochimerism, had high graft-versus-host to host-versus-graft clonal ratios. GvH clones surfaced in recipient marrow, some emerging earlier in ileum or blood.

CDR3 length equals 18 residues. V was clipped by 0 bases and J by 3 bases, with 18 bases between them. Germline-derived CDR1 and CDR2 are SGHVS and FNYEAQ. TCRdb's table, derived via immunoSEQ multiplex PCR, lists solely in-frame clones and lacks some. The data hold some 90,000 clones, with roughly 89% observed a single time. Worth noting for this clone: Its matching antigen is unknown.

The receptor was isolated from a human donor who received an intestinal transplant. The V and J genes are TRBV7-6 and TRBJ2-1; D is uncertain. The sequencing used unstimulated CD4+ T cells sorted from spleen or lymph node cells, collected before intestinal transplant. The CDR3 here is CASSLAAFNSLNYNEQFF. CDR3 nucleotide sequence: TGTGCCAGCAGCTTAGCTGCCTTTAACAGTTTGAACTACAATGAGCAGTTCTTC.